The 10 T cell receptor beta chains below come from one sample, sequenced in a study of T cell responses to AZD1222 COVID-19 vaccine. TCRdb's table, derived via immunoSEQ multiplex PCR, lists solely in-frame clones and lacks some. The sample holds some 95,000 clones, 70% to 90% seen once. The specimen was peripheral blood, collected on day 0 of AZD1222 vaccination. These receptors were collected from an adult in good health.

This chain links TRBV5-1 with TRBJ2-2, with a possible D match to TRBD1 (6 bases). With 0 bases removed from V and 6 bases from J, the gap between germline ends came to 9 bases. Germline V CDR1 and CDR2: SGHRS, YFSETQ. This CDR3 spans 14 amino acids. CDR3 DNA sequence: TGCGCCAGCAGCTTGGGGGACACAGCCGGGGAGCTGTTTTTT. This encodes CASSLGDTAGELFF.

V usage is TRBV13 and J usage is TRBJ1-2; 10 bases agree with TRBD1. V gave up 3 bases and J gave up 7 bases; unmatched junction bases: 8. The CDR3 totals 15 residues. Germline V lookup: CDR1 PRHDT, CDR2 FYEKMQ (reference sequence). CDR3 protein: CASSFEGTGASGYTF. CDR3 nucleotides: TGTGCCAGCAGCTTTGAGGGGACAGGGGCGAGTGGCTACACCTTC.

The chain employs TRBV5-6 and TRBJ1-2; D gene uncertain. V lost 0 bases to trimming and J lost 6 bases, with 6 bases between them. The germline gives CDR1 SGHDT, CDR2 YYEEEE. The CDR3 is 12 amino acids. CDR3 in DNA: TGTGCCAGCAGCTTGGTGGCCGATGGCTACACCTTC. Its translation is CASSLVADGYTF. The full variable domain, rest sourced from reference TRBV5-6 and TRBJ1-2, is DAGVTQSPTHLIKTRGQQVTLRCSPKSGHDTVSWYQQALGQGPQFIFQYYEEEERQRGNFPDRFSGHQFPNYSSELNVNALLLGDSALYLCASSLVADGYTFGSGTRLTVV.

This sequence joins TRBV4-3 and TRBJ2-1; no clear D gene. The V end lost 2 bases, the J end lost 5 bases, and 10 bases lay between the germline ends. From germline, CDR1 is LGHNA and CDR2 YSLEER. The CDR3 has 14 residues. The CDR3 bases are TGCGCCAGCAGCCAACTTCTTACCAACAATGAGCAGTTCTTC. The encoded protein is CASSQLLTNNEQFF.

The chain has TRBV5-4 and TRBJ1-2; no clear D gene. Trimming removed 3 bases from V and 4 bases from J, with 13 bases in between. CDR1 and CDR2 (germline): SGHNT, YYREEE (reference sequence). CDR3 length equals 14 residues. The CDR3 region is CASSSTGGLYGYTF. CDR3 nucleotide sequence: TGTGCCAGCAGCTCGACCGGAGGCCTCTATGGCTACACCTTC.

The DNA of the CDR3 is TGTGCCAGCAGCTTAGGCGGGAGTAACGCAGATACGCAGTATTTT. Its protein is CASSLGGSNADTQYF. The chain carries TRBV7-8 and TRBJ2-3, with 7 bases fitting TRBD2. The CDR3 extends over 15 amino acids. V lost 1 base and J lost 4; bases outside the gene matches: 5. Germline V gene sequence: CDR1 SGHVS, CDR2 FQNEAQ.

The V call is TRBV27, the J call TRBJ1-4, with a possible D match to TRBD1 (5 bases). V was trimmed by 11 bases and J by 7 bases, leaving 17 bases between them. Germline V CDR1 and CDR2: MNHEY, SMNVEV (reference sequence). The CDR3 contains 13 residues. The CDR3 DNA is TGTGCCTCTGCCCGGGGCTTGGGTGAAAAACTGTTTTTT. It translates to CASARGLGEKLFF.

This chain connects TRBV5-6 to TRBJ2-2, with 7 bases fitting TRBD1. The CDR3 has 16 residues. The V gene end was trimmed by 0 bases and the J gene end by 1 base; junction bases not matched to a gene: 3. The germline V gene encodes CDR1 SGHDT and CDR2 YYEEEE. This chain's CDR3 is CASSLVDRWNTGELFF. As DNA, the CDR3 is TGTGCCAGCAGCTTGGTGGACAGGTGGAACACCGGGGAGCTGTTTTTT.

This rearrangement joins TRBV10-3 to TRBJ1-1; 7 bases line up with TRBD1. The CDR3 runs 17 residues. Germline CDR1 is ENHRY and CDR2 is SYGVKD. Germline trimming cut 0 bases from V and 5 bases from J; bases unmatched to any gene: 12. CDR3: CAISESSPTGLATEAFF. In DNA, the CDR3 is TGTGCCATCAGTGAGTCATCCCCGACAGGGCTAGCGACTGAAGCTTTCTTT.

V usage is TRBV9 and J usage is TRBJ1-1; the D gene is possibly TRBD1 (5 bases). Germline CDR1 and CDR2: SGDLS and YYNGEE. There are 13 residues in the CDR3. V was cut by 4 bases and J by 3 bases, with 10 bases left in between. CDR3 nucleotide sequence: TGTGCCAGCAGCCCCCTCAGGGACACTGAAGCTTTCTTT. Its translation is CASSPLRDTEAFF.